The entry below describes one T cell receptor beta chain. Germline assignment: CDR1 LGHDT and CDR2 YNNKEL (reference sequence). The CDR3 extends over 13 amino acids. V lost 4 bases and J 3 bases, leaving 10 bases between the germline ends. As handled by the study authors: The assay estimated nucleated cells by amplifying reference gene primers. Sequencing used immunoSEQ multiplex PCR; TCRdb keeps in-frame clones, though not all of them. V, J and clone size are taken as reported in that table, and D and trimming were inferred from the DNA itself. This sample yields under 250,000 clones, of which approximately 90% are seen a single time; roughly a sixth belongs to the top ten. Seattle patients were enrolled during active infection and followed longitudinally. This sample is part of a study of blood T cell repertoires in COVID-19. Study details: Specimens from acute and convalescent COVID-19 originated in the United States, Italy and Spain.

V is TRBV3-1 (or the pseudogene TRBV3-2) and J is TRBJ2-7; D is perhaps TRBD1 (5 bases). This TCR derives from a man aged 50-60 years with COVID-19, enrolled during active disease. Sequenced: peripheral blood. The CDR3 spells CASSRDSNYEQYF. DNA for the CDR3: TGTGCCAGCAGCCGCGACAGTAACTACGAGCAGTACTTC.